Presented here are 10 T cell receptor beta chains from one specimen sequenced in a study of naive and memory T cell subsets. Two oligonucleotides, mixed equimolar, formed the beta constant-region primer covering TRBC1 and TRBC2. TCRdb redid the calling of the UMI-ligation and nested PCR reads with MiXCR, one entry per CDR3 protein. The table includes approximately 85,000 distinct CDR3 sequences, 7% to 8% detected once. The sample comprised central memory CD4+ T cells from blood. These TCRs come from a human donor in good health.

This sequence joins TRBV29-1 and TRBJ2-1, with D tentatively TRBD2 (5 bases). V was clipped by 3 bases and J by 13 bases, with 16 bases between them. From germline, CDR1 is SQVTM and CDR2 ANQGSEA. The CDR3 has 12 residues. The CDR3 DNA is TGCAGCGTTGAGCTAGCCCGCGTGGTACAGTTCTTC. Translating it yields CSVELARVVQFF.

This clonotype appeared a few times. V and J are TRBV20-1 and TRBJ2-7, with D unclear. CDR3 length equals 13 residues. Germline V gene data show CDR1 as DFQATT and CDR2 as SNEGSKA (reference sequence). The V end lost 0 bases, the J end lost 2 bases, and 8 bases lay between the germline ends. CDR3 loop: CSARDSDTYEQYF. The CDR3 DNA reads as TGCAGTGCTAGAGATTCCGATACCTACGAGCAGTACTTC.

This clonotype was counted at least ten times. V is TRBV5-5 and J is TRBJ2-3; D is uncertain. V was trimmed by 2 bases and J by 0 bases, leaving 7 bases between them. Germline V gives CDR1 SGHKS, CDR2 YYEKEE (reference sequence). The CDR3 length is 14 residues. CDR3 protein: CASSFYRSTDTQYF. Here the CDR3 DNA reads TGTGCCAGCAGCTTCTACAGAAGCACAGATACGCAGTATTTT. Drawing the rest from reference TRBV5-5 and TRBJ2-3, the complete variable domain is DAGVTQSPTHLIKTRGQQVTLRCSPISGHKSVSWYQQVLGQGPQFIFQYYEKEERGRGNFPDRFSARQFPNYSSELNVNALLLGDSALYLCASSFYRSTDTQYFGPGTRLTVL.

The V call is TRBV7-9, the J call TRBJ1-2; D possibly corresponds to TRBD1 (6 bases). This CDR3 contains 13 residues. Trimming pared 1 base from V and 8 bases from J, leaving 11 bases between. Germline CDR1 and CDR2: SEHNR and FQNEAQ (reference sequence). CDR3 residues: CASSLDGGGGYTF. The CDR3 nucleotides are TGTGCCAGCAGCTTAGACGGGGGCGGAGGCTACACCTTC.

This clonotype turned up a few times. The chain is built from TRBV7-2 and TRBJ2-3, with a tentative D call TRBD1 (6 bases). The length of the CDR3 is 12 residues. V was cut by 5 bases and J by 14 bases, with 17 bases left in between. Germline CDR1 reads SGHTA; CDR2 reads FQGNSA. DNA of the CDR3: TGTGCCAGCAGCCCACCACTAGGGGGACCGTATTTT. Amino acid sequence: CASSPPLGGPYF.

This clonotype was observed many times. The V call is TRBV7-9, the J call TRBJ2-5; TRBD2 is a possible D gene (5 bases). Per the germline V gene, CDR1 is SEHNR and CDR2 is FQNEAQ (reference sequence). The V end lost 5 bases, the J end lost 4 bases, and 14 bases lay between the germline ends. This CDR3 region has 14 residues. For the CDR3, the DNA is TGTGCCAGCAGCCTCGCGAGGGATGGAGAGACCCAGTACTTC. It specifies CASSLARDGETQYF.

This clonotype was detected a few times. Here the CDR3 reads CAISERQGSWYGYTF. The CDR3 DNA sequence: TGTGCCATCAGTGAGCGGCAGGGGTCTTGGTATGGCTACACCTTC. This chain joins TRBV10-3 and TRBJ1-2, with a tentative D call TRBD1 (6 bases). The V end was cut by 2 bases, the J end by 5 bases, with 15 bases between. Germline CDR1 and CDR2: ENHRY and SYGVKD. This CDR3 comprises 15 residues.

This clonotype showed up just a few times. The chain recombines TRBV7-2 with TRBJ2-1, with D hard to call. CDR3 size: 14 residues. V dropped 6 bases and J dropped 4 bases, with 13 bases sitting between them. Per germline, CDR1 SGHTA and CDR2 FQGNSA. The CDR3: CASSNSRPYNEQFF. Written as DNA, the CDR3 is TGTGCCAGCAGTAACTCCCGACCTTACAATGAGCAGTTCTTC.

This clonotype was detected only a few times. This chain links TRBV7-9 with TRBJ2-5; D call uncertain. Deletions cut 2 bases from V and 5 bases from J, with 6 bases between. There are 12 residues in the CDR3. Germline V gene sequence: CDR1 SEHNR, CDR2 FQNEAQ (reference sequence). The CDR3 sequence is CASSLFGETQYF. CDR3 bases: TGTGCCAGCAGCTTATTTGGGGAGACCCAGTACTTC.

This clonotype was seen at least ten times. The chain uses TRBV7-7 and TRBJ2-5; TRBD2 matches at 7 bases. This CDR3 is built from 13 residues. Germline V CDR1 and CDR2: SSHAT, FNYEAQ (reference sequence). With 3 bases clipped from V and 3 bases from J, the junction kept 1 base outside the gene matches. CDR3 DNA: TGTGCCAGCAGCTTGGGAGGGGAAGAGACCCAGTACTTC. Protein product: CASSLGGEETQYF.